The 21 T cell receptor beta chains below were found in one sample sequenced in a study of Ad26.COV2.S vaccination and SARS-CoV-2 variants. Treatment given: around 19 received Ad26.COV2.S at low or high dose, single or two shots; about 5 received placebo; per-sample allocation not given. Material that was analyzed had been drawn on day 63 after the first vaccine or placebo injection. Repertoires were generated with immunoSEQ multiplex PCR, while TCRdb's copy carries only in-frame clones and drops some. Among roughly 300,000 clones, around nine tenths were seen once, and the ten largest hold roughly a tenth. The sample here was peripheral blood, taken in a trial of Ad26.COV2.S vaccine versus placebo. Receptors were obtained from a person between 18 and 59 years old who received the Ad26.COV2.S COVID-19 vaccine or a placebo.

The chain has TRBV13 and TRBJ1-5; D is perhaps TRBD1 (6 bases). This CDR3 has 14 residues. The V and J ends lost 0 bases and 7 bases respectively, with 10 bases between them. The germline V gene has CDR1 PRHDT and CDR2 FYEKMQ (reference sequence). The CDR3 protein is CASSLGQGMQPQHF. The CDR3 DNA reads TGTGCCAGCAGCTTAGGACAGGGTATGCAGCCCCAGCATTTT. Filled out from reference TRBV13 and TRBJ1-5, the complete variable domain reads AAGVIQSPRHLIKEKRETATLKCYPIPRHDTVYWYQQGPGQDPQFLISFYEKMQSDKGSIPDRFSAQQFSDYHSELNMSSLELGDSALYFCASSLGQGMQPQHFGDGTRLSIL.

CDR3 coding DNA: TGTGCCACCCGATTTTCTCCAGGACGGGGTACAACGAACACCGGGGAGCTGTTTTTT. Amino acid sequence: CATRFSPGRGTTNTGELFF. This chain uses TRBV19 with TRBJ2-2; D is possibly TRBD2 (5 bases). Trimming left V 10 bases short and J 0 bases short, with 27 bases between. CDR1 LNHDA and CDR2 SQIVND come from the germline V gene (reference sequence). This CDR3 spans 19 amino acids. The variable domain in full, with the rest retrieved from reference TRBV19 and TRBJ2-2, is DGGITQSPKYLFRKEGQNVTLSCEQNLNHDAMYWYRQDPGQGLRLIYYSQIVNDFQKGDIAEGYSVSREKKESFPLTVTSAQKNPTAFYLCATRFSPGRGTTNTGELFFGEGSRLTVL.

This clone was seen at least ten times. Within the sample, other DNA sequences also encode this same CDR3. This chain joins TRBV6-5 and TRBJ2-7, with 9 bases lining up with TRBD1. Germline CDR1 reads MNHEY; CDR2 reads SVGAGI. This CDR3 contains 14 residues. Trimming cost V 5 bases and J 1 base; bases outside gene matches: 3. CDR3 bases: TGTGCCAGCAGTCGACAGGGGGGTTCCTACGAGCAGTACTTC. This translates into CASSRQGGSYEQYF.

The rearrangement joins TRBV7-8 to TRBJ2-1; D is undetermined. Germline CDR1 and CDR2: SGHVS and FQNEAQ. The CDR3 is 15 amino acids. Deletions cut 1 base from V and 4 bases from J, with 11 bases between. The CDR3 here is CASSLVQSPYNEQFF. CDR3 bases: TGTGCCAGCAGCTTAGTGCAATCGCCGTACAATGAGCAGTTCTTC.

This chain joins TRBV3-1 (or the pseudogene TRBV3-2) and TRBJ2-7; 10 bases match TRBD1. This CDR3 has 14 residues. Germline V gene lookup returns CDR1 LGHDT and CDR2 YNNKEL (reference sequence). V was clipped by 5 bases and J by 6 bases; unmatched bases: 7. CDR3 sequence: CASSSRDRGVEQYF. DNA of the CDR3: TGTGCCAGCAGCTCCCGGGACAGGGGCGTCGAGCAGTACTTC.

The chain has TRBV7-2 and TRBJ1-1, with TRBD1 identical over 9 bases. This CDR3 has 17 amino acids. Germline V CDR1 and CDR2: SGHTA, FQGNSA. The ends lost 6 bases at V and 5 bases at J; junction bases unmatched: 16. Here the CDR3 reads CASSIQPPGQGRTEAFF. The CDR3 DNA reads as TGTGCCAGCAGTATCCAACCCCCCGGACAGGGGAGGACTGAAGCTTTCTTT.

This chain joins TRBV7-9 and TRBJ2-7; the match to TRBD1 covers 8 bases. The V gene's germline CDR1 is SEHNR and CDR2 FQNEAQ (reference sequence). The CDR3 is 14 residues long. The V and J ends lost 7 bases and 3 bases, in that order; junction bases with no gene match: 8. The CDR3 DNA follows: TGTGCCAGCACCCATCCGGACAGGGACTACGAGCAGTACTTC. Translating gives CASTHPDRDYEQYF. Looking up the rest from reference TRBV7-9 and TRBJ2-7 gives the full variable domain: DTGVSQNPRHKITKRGQNVTFRCDPISEHNRLYWYRQTLGQGPEFLTYFQNEAQLEKSRLLSDRFSAERPKGSFSTLEIQRTEQGDSAMYLCASTHPDRDYEQYFGPGTRLTVT.

This clone was seen a handful of times. V and J are TRBV7-3 and TRBJ1-1; D gene unclear. The germline gives CDR1 SGHTA, CDR2 FQGTGA. The CDR3 is made up of 13 amino acids. Deletions cut 5 bases from V and 0 bases from J, with 7 bases between. CDR3 in DNA: TGTGCCAGCAGCCTCCACTTGAACACTGAAGCTTTCTTT. As protein: CASSLHLNTEAFF.

The sample holds one count of this clone. The rearrangement joins TRBV5-1 to TRBJ1-1; maybe TRBD1 (5 bases). Trimming left V 4 bases short and J 1 base short, with 14 bases between. Germline V gives CDR1 SGHRS, CDR2 YFSETQ. The CDR3 covers 15 residues. Written as DNA, the CDR3 is TGCGCCAGCAGCGTACTCACGGGGACGAACACTGAAGCTTTCTTT. It specifies CASSVLTGTNTEAFF.

Comments on this clone: The sample carries other DNA sequences with the same CDR3. V is TRBV4-3 and J is TRBJ1-5; D unresolved. The CDR3 has 16 residues. V was pared by 0 bases and J by 2 bases, with 11 bases between. Looked up from germline, CDR1 is LGHNA and CDR2 is YSLEER. The CDR3 protein is CASSQDLRGGNQPQHF. CDR3 nucleotide sequence: TGCGCCAGCAGCCAAGATCTCCGAGGTGGCAATCAGCCCCAGCATTTT.

The rearrangement links TRBV1 to TRBJ2-5; TRBD2 is the table's D call, not checked against the DNA. TRBV1 is deemed a pseudogene. This CDR3 has 15 amino acids. The CDR3 DNA reads TGCACCAGCAGCGGGAGACTAGTAAGGGCGGAGACCCAGTACTTC. Encoded protein: CTSSGRLVRAETQYF.

V and J are TRBV7-9 and TRBJ1-6; maybe TRBD1 (6 bases). Looked up from germline, CDR1 is SEHNR and CDR2 is FQNEAQ (reference sequence). This CDR3 is 14 amino acids long. V lost 5 bases and J lost 14, with 19 bases in between. CDR3 residues: CASSRTETLITLHF. The CDR3 DNA follows: TGTGCCAGCAGCCGGACAGAAACCTTAATCACCCTCCACTTT. Complete variable domain (other parts from reference TRBV7-9 and TRBJ1-6): DTGVSQNPRHKITKRGQNVTFRCDPISEHNRLYWYRQTLGQGPEFLTYFQNEAQLEKSRLLSDRFSAERPKGSFSTLEIQRTEQGDSAMYLCASSRTETLITLHFGNGTRLTVT.

The V gene is TRBV28, the J gene TRBJ1-4, with D possibly being TRBD1 (5 bases). This CDR3 has 15 residues. Trimming took off 7 bases at V and 8 bases at J, with 20 bases between the two ends. The germline V gene has CDR1 MDHEN and CDR2 SYDVKM. The chain's CDR3 is CASTDPRDGQEKLFF. The CDR3 nucleotides are TGTGCCAGCACCGATCCCCGGGACGGCCAGGAAAAACTGTTTTTT.

The genes are TRBV5-6 and TRBJ2-7; D unclear. Trimming removed 3 bases from V and 4 bases from J, with 5 bases in between. This CDR3 has 11 residues. The germline V gene encodes CDR1 SGHDT and CDR2 YYEEEE. DNA of the CDR3: TGTGCCAGCAGCTCTCGATACGAGCAGTACTTC. Translated: CASSSRYEQYF.

J is TRBJ1-4 and V is TRBV7-9; D gene unclear. Germline V gene sequence: CDR1 SEHNR, CDR2 FQNEAQ (reference sequence). This CDR3 is 16 amino acids long. V lost 6 bases and J lost 4, with 18 bases in between. CDR3 sequence reads: CASSIAGGLGNEKLFF. The CDR3 DNA follows: TGTGCCAGCAGTATAGCGGGCGGGCTCGGTAATGAAAAACTGTTTTTT.

The V call is TRBV6-2 or TRBV6-3, the J call TRBJ2-1; 10 bases line up with TRBD2. The CDR3 extends over 19 amino acids. V was pared by 2 bases and J by 8 bases, with 18 bases of the junction left unmatched. In germline, CDR1 is MNHEY, CDR2 SVGEGT. Written as DNA, the CDR3 is TGTGCCAGCAGTTACCCCCCGGTGGGAGCTAGCGGGGGTGATCATGAGCAGTTCTTC. Translation gives CASSYPPVGASGGDHEQFF.

The CDR3 DNA sequence: TGTGCCAGCAGTCTAAGGACAGGCGCTAACTATGGCTACACCTTC. It specifies CASSLRTGANYGYTF. J is TRBJ1-2 and V is TRBV28; 7 nucleotides match TRBD1. The CDR3 contains 15 residues. V dropped 5 bases and J dropped 0; count of bases not matched to a gene: 6. CDR1 MDHEN and CDR2 SYDVKM come from the germline V gene.

J is TRBJ1-4 and V is TRBV5-4; D not certain. The V and J ends lost 2 bases and 8 bases respectively, with 16 bases between them. The CDR3 is made up of 15 amino acids. From germline, CDR1 is SGHNT and CDR2 YYREEE (reference sequence). CDR3 region: CASSLGPRMGEKLFF. The CDR3 bases are TGTGCCAGCAGCTTAGGCCCACGTATGGGAGAAAAACTGTTTTTT.

The chain carries TRBV27 and TRBJ2-5; D gene uncertain. The CDR3 sequence is 14 residues long. The germline V and J ends were trimmed by 5 bases and 7 bases, with 17 bases remaining between them. Per the germline V gene, CDR1 is MNHEY and CDR2 is SMNVEV (reference sequence). The CDR3 reads CASSPRPELGTQYF. DNA for the CDR3: TGTGCCAGCAGTCCCCGGCCAGAATTGGGGACCCAGTACTTC.

The CDR3 loop is CAISDPGQGLGDIQYF. The DNA of the CDR3 is TGTGCCATCAGTGACCCCGGACAGGGCCTGGGAGACATTCAGTACTTC. The V and J genes are TRBV10-3 and TRBJ2-4, with 8 bases that match TRBD1. The V and J ends lost 3 bases and 8 bases, in that order; junction bases with no gene match: 12. The germline V gene encodes CDR1 ENHRY and CDR2 SYGVKD. This CDR3 comprises 16 residues.

This chain connects TRBV4-1 to TRBJ1-1; D may be TRBD1 (5 bases). The CDR3 totals 14 residues. V was cut by 4 bases and J by 1 base, with 10 bases left in between. Per the germline V gene, CDR1 is MGHRA and CDR2 is YSYEKL. The CDR3: CASSPRQSNTEAFF. The CDR3 DNA reads as TGCGCCAGCAGCCCTCGACAGTCGAACACTGAAGCTTTCTTT.